The rows below give T cell receptor beta chains drawn from one sample of a study of early T cells in non-severe SARS-CoV-2 infection. TCRdb itself ran the 5' RACE reads through MiXCR, one entry per CDR3 protein. Here the sample spans roughly 40,000 distinct CDR3 sequences, approximately 5.9% being singletons. Sequenced material: whole blood, taken at baseline. Receptors were obtained from an adult who was a healthcare worker with PCR-confirmed SARS-CoV-2 infection or an uninfected control (not recorded which). CDR3s include the opening cysteine and the closing phenylalanine or tryptophan. D genes are given only for firm matches. Some rows have no size entry. The others give once, few or many, or a class for an expanded clone.

J	V	D	size	DNA	CDR3
TRBJ2-3	TRBV19	TRBD2	many	TGTGCCAGTAGTAAAGCGGGGGGTACAGATACGCAGTATTTT	CASSKAGGTDTQYF
TRBJ2-5	TRBV4-3	-	-	TGCGCCAGCAGCCAAGAAGGAGAGACCCAGTACTTC	CASSQEGETQYF
TRBJ2-5	TRBV4-3	TRBD1	many	TGCGCCAGCAGCCAGGCTGGGACAGGGCAAGAGACCCAGTACTTC	CASSQAGTGQETQYF
TRBJ2-1	TRBV2	-	many	TGTGCCAGCACTATGGACAGAAGCTCCTACAATGAGCAGTTCTTC	CASTMDRSSYNEQFF
TRBJ2-1	TRBV20-1	TRBD2	many	TGCAGTGCTCCCCGGGAGGACAATGAGCAGTTCTTC	CSAPREDNEQFF
TRBJ1-4	TRBV30	-	-	TGTGCCTGGAGTGTACGGGGCTTAGAGGAAAAACTGTTTTTT	CAWSVRGLEEKLFF
TRBJ1-1	TRBV9	-	many	TGTGCCAGCAGCCCCCACGTAAGGCAACCAAACACTGAAGCTTTCTTT	CASSPHVRQPNTEAFF
TRBJ2-5	TRBV7-8	TRBD1	many	TGTGCCAGCAGCTTTAGTAGGGTGACAGGGGGCAAGGGGCAAGAGACCCAGTACTTC	CASSFSRVTGGKGQETQYF
TRBJ2-1	TRBV7-2	TRBD2	many	TGTGCCAGCAGCCCACCCGGACTAGCGGGGTGGGGTGAGCAGTTCTTC	CASSPPGLAGWGEQFF
TRBJ2-1	TRBV6-6	TRBD1	many	TGTGCCAGCAGCCCTGGCGGGACAGGGGTAAATGAGCAGTTCTTC	CASSPGGTGVNEQFF
TRBJ2-5	TRBV29-1	TRBD1	many	TGCAGCGTTGTTGAGAGTGCAGGGGGCGTAGAGACCCAGTACTTC	CSVVESAGGVETQYF
TRBJ2-7	TRBV20-1	TRBD2	few	TGCAGTGCTAGAGGAGTAGCGGGGGGCTCCTACGAGCAGTACTTC	CSARGVAGGSYEQYF
TRBJ1-2	TRBV20-1	TRBD1	few	TGCAGTGCTTCGGACAGGGCATTGCGCTACACCTTC	CSASDRALRYTF
TRBJ1-1	TRBV18	-	many	TGTGCCAGCTCACCCCCTACCACAGGACGGACTGAAGCTTTCTTT	CASSPPTTGRTEAFF
TRBJ2-7	TRBV7-2	TRBD1	-	TGTGCCAGCAGCTTAGGCCTGGGACAGTTCACCTACGAGCAGTACTTC	CASSLGLGQFTYEQYF
TRBJ1-2	TRBV30	TRBD1	few	TGTGCCTGGACAGGGGGCGGCTATGGCTACACCTTC	CAWTGGGYGYTF
TRBJ2-1	TRBV7-2	-	-	TGTGCCAGCAGCTTTAGGACCCCAGGGGCCGGGACCTACAATGAGCAGTTCTTC	CASSFRTPGAGTYNEQFF
TRBJ2-2	TRBV12-3/TRBV12-4	-	many	TGTGCCAGCAGTCCCCACACCGGGGAGCTGTTTTTT	CASSPHTGELFF
TRBJ1-5	TRBV12-3/TRBV12-4	-	many	TGTGCCAGCAGTTTAGGAAGTAGCAATCAGCCCCAGCATTTT	CASSLGSSNQPQHF
TRBJ1-1	TRBV7-6	-	many	TGTGCCAGCAGCCCCCGACTGGTCGGGAACACTGAAGCTTTCTTT	CASSPRLVGNTEAFF
TRBJ1-4	TRBV12-3/TRBV12-4	TRBD1	many	TGTGCCAGCAGCCAAGGACAGGGGAGCACTGCTTGTTTTTTT	CASSQGQGSTACFF
TRBJ1-1	TRBV7-9	-	few	TGTGCCAGCAGCCCCAGAATCACTGAAGCTTTCTTT	CASSPRITEAFF
TRBJ2-3	TRBV6-2/TRBV6-3	-	-	TGTGCCAGCAGTTACGGATTGCGGGACATGACAGATACGCAGTATTTT	CASSYGLRDMTDTQYF
TRBJ2-1	TRBV10-1	-	many	TGCGCCAGCAGTGAGTCGACAGTGAATGAGCAGTTCTTC	CASSESTVNEQFF
TRBJ2-3	TRBV6-2/TRBV6-3	-	many	TGTGCCAGCAGGCCCGTGGGCCGGTACTCTAGCACAGATACGCAGTATTTT	CASRPVGRYSSTDTQYF
TRBJ1-5	TRBV27	-	many	TGTGCCAGCAGTAAATCAGGGGCGGGGAGCAATCAGCCCCAGCATTTT	CASSKSGAGSNQPQHF
TRBJ1-5	TRBV7-6	-	many	TGTGCCAGCAGCTTAGAGTTTCTACCAGAAAATCAGCCCCAGCATTTT	CASSLEFLPENQPQHF
TRBJ2-1	TRBV6-2/TRBV6-3	-	many	TGTGCCAGCAGTCCACAGGACTCCTACAATGAGCAGTTCTTC	CASSPQDSYNEQFF
TRBJ2-7	TRBV27	-	many	TGTGCCAGCAGTCCCCTAACCGGGGCGGGGGAGCAGTACTTC	CASSPLTGAGEQYF
TRBJ1-1	TRBV6-6	-	few	TGTGCCAGCAGTTACTCAGGCAGGGACACTGAAGCTTTCTTT	CASSYSGRDTEAFF
TRBJ1-5	TRBV18	-	many	TGTGCCAGCTCACCGGATTCTGTTGGGCAGCCCCAGCATTTT	CASSPDSVGQPQHF
TRBJ2-1	TRBV3-1	-	-	TGTGCCAGCAGCCAAGGAACGCGGCTCAGGGGTGGGTTCTTC	CASSQGTRLRGGFF
TRBJ2-1	TRBV30	-	few	TGTGCCTGCCGAGAAAGCGGCACCTACAATGAGCAGTTCTTC	CACRESGTYNEQFF
TRBJ2-7	TRBV5-1	-	many	TGCGCCAGCAGCTTAGGAGCGGGTGGCTACGAGCAGTACTTC	CASSLGAGGYEQYF
TRBJ2-2	TRBV12-3/TRBV12-4	-	few	TGTGCCAGCAGTTTGGCAGGGACTCTCACCGGGGAGCTGTTTTTT	CASSLAGTLTGELFF
TRBJ2-5	TRBV5-8	TRBD1	few	TGTGCCAGCAGTCCCCTGGACAGGGGAGGCGAGACCCAGTACTTC	CASSPLDRGGETQYF
TRBJ2-3	TRBV7-9	-	many	TGTGCCAGCAGCTTAGGAGGGAAAGATACGCAGTATTTT	CASSLGGKDTQYF
TRBJ2-3	TRBV12-3/TRBV12-4	-	many	TGTGCCAGCAGTTTATGGCGGACTACCGAAGATACGCAGTATTTT	CASSLWRTTEDTQYF
TRBJ1-2	TRBV3-1	-	many	TGTGCCAGCAGCCAAACAGGGTATGGCTACACCTTC	CASSQTGYGYTF
TRBJ2-2	TRBV25-1	TRBD1	few	TGTGCCAGCAGGACCGGGACAGGGAAAACCGGGGAGCTGTTTTTT	CASRTGTGKTGELFF
TRBJ1-5	TRBV20-1	TRBD1	many	TGCAGTGCCCAGGACGCGGGACAGGGGTATAGCAATCAGCCCCAGCATTTT	CSAQDAGQGYSNQPQHF
TRBJ2-7	TRBV5-1	TRBD1	few	TGCGCCAGCAGCGCGACAGGGGGCTCCTACGAGCAGTACTTC	CASSATGGSYEQYF
TRBJ2-1	TRBV12-5	-	-	TGTGCTAGTGGTACAGGGTGGAATGAGCAGTTCTTC	CASGTGWNEQFF